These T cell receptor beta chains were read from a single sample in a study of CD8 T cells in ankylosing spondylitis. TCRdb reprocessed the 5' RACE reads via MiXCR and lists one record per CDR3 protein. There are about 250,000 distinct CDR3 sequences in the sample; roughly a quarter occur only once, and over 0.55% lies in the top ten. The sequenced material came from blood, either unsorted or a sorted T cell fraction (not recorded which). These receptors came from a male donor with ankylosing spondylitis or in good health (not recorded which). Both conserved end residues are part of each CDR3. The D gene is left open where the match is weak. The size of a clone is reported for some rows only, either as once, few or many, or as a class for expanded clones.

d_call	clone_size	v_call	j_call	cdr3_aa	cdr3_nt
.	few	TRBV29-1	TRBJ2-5	CSVERPGGETQYF	TGCAGCGTTGAAAGGCCAGGAGGAGAGACCCAGTACTTC
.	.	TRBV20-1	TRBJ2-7	CSAKVLGTGRSYEQYF	TGCAGTGCTAAGGTTCTTGGTACAGGACGCTCCTACGAGCAGTACTTC
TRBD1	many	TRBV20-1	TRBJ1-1	CSARVGTGDTEAFF	TGCAGTGCTAGAGTCGGGACAGGGGACACTGAAGCTTTCTTT
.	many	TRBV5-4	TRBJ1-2	CASSLLGDDGYTF	TGTGCCAGCAGCTTGCTAGGGGATGATGGCTACACCTTC
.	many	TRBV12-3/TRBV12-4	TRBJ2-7	CASSLTYEQYF	TGTGCCAGCAGTTTAACCTACGAGCAGTACTTC
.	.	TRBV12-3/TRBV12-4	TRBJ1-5	CASSISPNQPQHF	TGTGCCAGCAGTATATCACCTAATCAGCCCCAGCATTTT
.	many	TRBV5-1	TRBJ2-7	CASSLLVGRGYEQYF	TGCGCCAGCAGCTTGTTGGTCGGAAGAGGCTACGAGCAGTACTTC
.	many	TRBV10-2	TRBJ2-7	CASSELSTVSSYEQYF	TGCGCCAGCAGTGAGCTTTCGACGGTGAGCTCCTACGAGCAGTACTTC
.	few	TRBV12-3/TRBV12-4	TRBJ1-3	CASRISGNTIYF	TGTGCCAGCAGGATCTCTGGAAACACCATATATTTT
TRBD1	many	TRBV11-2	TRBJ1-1	CASSLSSTGDTEAFF	TGTGCCAGCAGCTTAAGTAGTACAGGGGACACTGAAGCTTTCTTT
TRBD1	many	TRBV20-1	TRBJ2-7	CSATAGTGSYEQYF	TGCAGTGCCACAGCCGGGACAGGCTCCTACGAGCAGTACTTC
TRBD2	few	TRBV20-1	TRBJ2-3	CSARASGAYTDTQYF	TGCAGTGCTAGGGCTAGCGGGGCCTACACAGATACGCAGTATTTT
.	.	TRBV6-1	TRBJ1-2	CASRKNTGLTNYGYTF	TGTGCCAGCAGAAAGAATACAGGTCTGACTAACTATGGCTACACCTTC
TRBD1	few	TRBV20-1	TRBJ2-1	CSARTGTGENEQFF	TGCAGTGCCCGTACCGGGACAGGGGAGAATGAGCAGTTCTTC
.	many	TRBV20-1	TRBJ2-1	CSAGDHLDEQFF	TGCAGTGCTGGGGACCATTTGGATGAGCAGTTCTTC
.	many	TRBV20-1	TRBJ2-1	CSARGGNEQFF	TGCAGTGCTAGGGGCGGCAATGAGCAGTTCTTC
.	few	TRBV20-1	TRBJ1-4	CSPQGNQEKLFF	TGCAGTCCACAGGGAAATCAGGAAAAACTGTTTTTT
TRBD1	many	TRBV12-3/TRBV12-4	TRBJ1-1	CASSLGQGTEAFF	TGTGCTAGCAGCTTGGGACAGGGAACTGAAGCTTTCTTT
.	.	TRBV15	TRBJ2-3	CATSRDVTSTDTQYF	TGTGCCACCAGCAGAGATGTAACAAGCACAGATACGCAGTATTTT
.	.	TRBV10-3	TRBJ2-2	CAISESGGSGTGELFF	TGTGCCATCAGTGAGTCGGGGGGCTCGGGCACCGGGGAGCTGTTTTTT
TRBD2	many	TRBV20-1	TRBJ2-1	CSAYGLAGSYNEQFF	TGCAGTGCTTACGGACTAGCGGGGAGCTACAATGAGCAGTTCTTC
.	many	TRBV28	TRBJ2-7	CASSLFRGFVDEQYF	TGTGCCAGCAGTTTATTTCGGGGGTTCGTGGACGAGCAGTACTTC
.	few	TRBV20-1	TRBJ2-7	CSAERDEQYF	TGCAGTGCGGAGAGGGACGAGCAGTACTTC
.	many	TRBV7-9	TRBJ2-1	CASSLGSGQGGNEQFF	TGTGCCAGCAGCTTAGGGTCGGGGCAGGGAGGCAATGAGCAGTTCTTC
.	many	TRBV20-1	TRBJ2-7	CSASAGTGRASYEQYF	TGCAGTGCTAGTGCGGGGACGGGCCGCGCGTCCTACGAGCAGTACTTC
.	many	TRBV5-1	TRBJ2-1	CASSLSIQSYNEQFF	TGCGCCAGCAGCTTGTCTATCCAATCCTACAATGAGCAGTTCTTC
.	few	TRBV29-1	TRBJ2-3	CSGRADTQYF	TGCAGCGGAAGGGCAGATACGCAGTATTTT
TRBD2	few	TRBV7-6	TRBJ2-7	CASSLASGGYEQYF	TGTGCCAGCAGCTTAGCTAGCGGGGGTTACGAGCAGTACTTC
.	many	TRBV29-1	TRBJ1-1	CSVAGRENTEAFF	TGCAGCGTTGCAGGGCGGGAGAACACTGAAGCTTTCTTT
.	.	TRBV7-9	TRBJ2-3	CASSLANTQYF	TGTGCCAGCAGCTTAGCTAATACGCAGTATTTT
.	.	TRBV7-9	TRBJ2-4	CASSLEVFDIQYF	TGTGCCAGCAGCTTAGAGGTTTTTGACATTCAGTACTTC
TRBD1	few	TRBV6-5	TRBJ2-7	CASSYSRLEDRAHYEQYF	TGTGCCAGCAGTTACTCGAGGCTCGAAGACAGGGCCCACTACGAGCAGTACTTC
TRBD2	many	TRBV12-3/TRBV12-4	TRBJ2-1	CASSKAGGSYNEQFF	TGTGCCAGCAGCAAAGCGGGAGGCTCCTACAATGAGCAGTTCTTC
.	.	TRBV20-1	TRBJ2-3	CSANRGSSTDTQYF	TGCAGTGCGAACCGGGGTTCGTCGACAGATACGCAGTATTTT
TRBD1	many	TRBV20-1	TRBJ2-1	CSAKTGGRDEQFF	TGCAGTGCTAAGACAGGGGGCCGGGATGAGCAGTTCTTC